A single sample gave rise to the 5 T cell receptor beta chains below, sequenced in a study of T cells in localized non-small cell lung cancer. TCRdb keeps only in-frame clones here, not all; method: immunoSEQ multiplex PCR. This table has over 20,000 clones, over 75% appearing once. Here the sequenced sample was peripheral blood mononuclear cells, taken before any cancer treatment. These TCRs come from a male donor older than 55 with stage II lung adenocarcinoma.

V and J are TRBV6-1 and TRBJ2-3, with 10 positions matching TRBD2. Germline CDR1 MNHNS, CDR2 SASEGT. The CDR3 consists of 15 residues. V dropped 2 bases and J dropped 6; count of bases not matched to a gene: 5. The CDR3 loop reads CASSELAGEFDTQYF. CDR3 bases: TGTGCCAGCAGTGAACTAGCGGGAGAGTTCGATACGCAGTATTTT.

This rearrangement joins TRBV4-1 to TRBJ2-7; 7 nucleotides align to TRBD1. Germline values: CDR1 MGHRA, CDR2 YSYEKL. With 2 bases clipped from V and 2 bases from J, the junction kept 6 bases outside the gene matches. The CDR3 spans 15 residues. The CDR3 sequence: CASSQNNRGPYEQYF. The CDR3 DNA is TGCGCCAGCAGCCAAAATAACAGGGGACCCTACGAGCAGTACTTC.

The J gene is TRBJ2-1, the V gene TRBV19; 14 bases match TRBD2. This CDR3 is 14 amino acids long. Germline lookup yields CDR1 LNHDA and CDR2 SQIVND (reference sequence). V gave up 9 bases and J gave up 9 bases; unmatched junction bases: 7. The CDR3 here is CASQRLAGGGEQFF. Here the CDR3 DNA reads TGTGCCAGCCAGAGACTAGCGGGAGGGGGTGAGCAGTTCTTC.

This chain uses TRBV6-6 with TRBJ2-5, with D uncertain. CDR3 length: 13 residues. The V gene's germline CDR1 is MNHNY and CDR2 SVGAGI (reference sequence). Trimming shortened V by 6 bases and J by 3 bases, and 11 bases separated the two germline ends. CDR3 nucleotide sequence: TGTGCCAGCAGCCACAGATTTAAAGAGACCCAGTACTTC. Residues: CASSHRFKETQYF.

This clone has a handful of counts. One end of the junction is discordant with germline, which a read error may explain. This rearrangement joins TRBV7-7 to TRBJ2-5; D possibly corresponds to TRBD2 (6 bases). This CDR3 spans 15 amino acids. Germline-derived CDR1 and CDR2 are SSHAT and FNYEAQ (reference sequence). CDR3 amino acids: CASSLGGARQETQYF. The CDR3 DNA is TGTGCTAGCAGCTTAGGCGGGGCCCGCCAAGAGACCCAGTACTTC.